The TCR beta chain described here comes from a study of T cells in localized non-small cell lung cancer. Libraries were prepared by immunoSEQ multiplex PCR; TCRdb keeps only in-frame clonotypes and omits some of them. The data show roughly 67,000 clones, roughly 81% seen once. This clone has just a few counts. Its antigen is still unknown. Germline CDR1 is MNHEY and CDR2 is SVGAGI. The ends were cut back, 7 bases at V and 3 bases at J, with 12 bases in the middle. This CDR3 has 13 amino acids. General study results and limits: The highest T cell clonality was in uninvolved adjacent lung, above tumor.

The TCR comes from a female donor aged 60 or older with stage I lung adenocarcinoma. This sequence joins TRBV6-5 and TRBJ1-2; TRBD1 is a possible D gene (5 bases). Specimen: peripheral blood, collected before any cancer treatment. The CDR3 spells CASTLRGDYGYTF. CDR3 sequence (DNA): TGTGCCAGCACCCTGCGGGGGGACTATGGCTACACCTTC.